These 26 T cell receptor beta chains share one sample of origin, sequenced in a study of control samples from healthy donors and cancer patients. Repertoires were generated with immunoSEQ multiplex PCR, while TCRdb's copy carries only in-frame clones and drops some. The sample lists 120,000 or so clones; 87% were seen once. The sample taken for sequencing was blood. These receptors all stem from a man in his forties or fifties in good health.

The chain joins TRBV5-1 to TRBJ2-3; unclear D gene. V was cut by 0 bases and J by 0 bases, with 8 bases left in between. This CDR3 has 15 residues. Germline values: CDR1 SGHRS, CDR2 YFSETQ. CDR3 DNA sequence: TGCGCCAGCAGCTTGGCTTGGGGTAGCACAGATACGCAGTATTTT. It encodes CASSLAWGSTDTQYF.

The chain is built from TRBV11-3 and TRBJ2-7; TRBD1 agrees at 8 bases. V dropped 5 bases and J dropped 2; count of bases not matched to a gene: 8. Germline-derived CDR1 and CDR2 are SGHNT and YENEEA. This CDR3 is 15 amino acids long. The CDR3 DNA reads TGTGCCAGCAGCCCAAAACAGGGGGTCGCCTACGAGCAGTACTTC. This encodes CASSPKQGVAYEQYF.

The chain uses TRBV7-6 and TRBJ1-6, with D possibly being TRBD1 (5 bases). This CDR3 spans 16 amino acids. Germline assignment: CDR1 SGHVS and CDR2 FNYEAQ. V was cut by 5 bases and J by 8 bases, with 19 bases left in between. As DNA, the CDR3 is TGTGCCAGCAGCCTCCGCGGGGCGGCTGGCGATTCACCCCTCCACTTT. This translates into CASSLRGAAGDSPLHF. Together with reference TRBV7-6 and TRBJ1-6, the CDR3 gives the full variable domain: GAGVSQSPRYKVTKRGQDVALRCDPISGHVSLYWYRQALGQGPEFLTYFNYEAQQDKSGLPNDRFSAERPEGSISTLTIQRTEQRDSAMYRCASSLRGAAGDSPLHFGNGTRLTVT.

This chain uses TRBV7-9 with TRBJ1-1; D not resolved. Germline CDR1 and CDR2: SEHNR and FQNEAQ (reference sequence). V shed 3 bases and J shed 6 bases, with 11 bases lying between them. There are 13 residues in the CDR3. CDR3 in DNA: TGTGCCAGCAGCTTGTGGGAGGGCTCTGAAGCTTTCTTT. This gives the protein CASSLWEGSEAFF.

This chain connects TRBV7-9 to TRBJ2-6, with D perhaps matching TRBD2 (5 bases). Germline CDR1 and CDR2: SEHNR and FQNEAQ (reference sequence). The CDR3 consists of 16 residues. V lost 2 bases and J 4 bases, leaving 12 bases between the germline ends. The CDR3 sequence is CASSLRGQTGANVLTF. Written as DNA, the CDR3 is TGTGCCAGCAGCTTAAGAGGGCAGACCGGGGCCAACGTCCTGACTTTC. Using reference TRBV7-9 and TRBJ2-6 for the parts outside the CDR3, the full variable domain is DTGVSQNPRHKITKRGQNVTFRCDPISEHNRLYWYRQTLGQGPEFLTYFQNEAQLEKSRLLSDRFSAERPKGSFSTLEIQRTEQGDSAMYLCASSLRGQTGANVLTFGAGSRLTVL.

The V call is TRBV7-2, the J call TRBJ1-5; 8 bases are shared with TRBD1. The CDR3 sequence is 16 residues long. Germline CDR1 and CDR2: SGHTA and FQGNSA. Trimming cost V 2 bases and J 5 bases; bases outside gene matches: 8. CDR3 coding DNA: TGTGCCAGCAGCTTACTAGGACAGGGCTCATATCAGCCCCAGCATTTT. Its protein is CASSLLGQGSYQPQHF.

V and J are TRBV30 and TRBJ1-3, with 7 nucleotides matching TRBD1. The CDR3 runs 17 residues. Trimming cost V 0 bases and J 3 bases; bases outside gene matches: 11. Germline V lookup: CDR1 GTSNPN, CDR2 SVGIG (reference sequence). The CDR3 here is CAWSVLLGGANGNTIYF. The CDR3 nucleotides read TGTGCCTGGAGTGTACTCTTAGGGGGCGCGAATGGAAACACCATATATTTT.

CDR3 loop: CASRPIGNTEAFF. Written as DNA, the CDR3 is TGTGCCAGCAGACCAATTGGGAACACTGAAGCTTTCTTT. V usage is TRBV6-5 and J usage is TRBJ1-1, with D unclear. The length of the CDR3 is 13 residues. Per the germline V gene, CDR1 is MNHEY and CDR2 is SVGAGI. The V end lost 6 bases, the J end lost 1 base, and 9 bases lay between the germline ends.

The chain uses TRBV20-1 and TRBJ1-1, with D perhaps matching TRBD1 (6 bases). The germline V gene encodes CDR1 DFQATT and CDR2 SNEGSKA (reference sequence). The CDR3 runs 15 residues. Trimming shortened V by 3 bases and J by 3 bases, and 17 bases separated the two germline ends. The CDR3 sequence: CSASPGHTIDTEAFF. As DNA, the CDR3 is TGCAGTGCTAGTCCGGGACATACTATTGACACTGAAGCTTTCTTT.

The chain recombines TRBV24-1 with TRBJ1-4; possible D gene TRBD1, 6 bases. This CDR3 region has 16 residues. Germline V lookup: CDR1 KGHDR, CDR2 SFDVKD. V shed 3 bases and J shed 7 bases, with 17 bases lying between them. CDR3 DNA sequence: TGTGCCACCAGTGATCCAGTCGGAGGGGGTCTTGAAAAACTGTTTTTT. This codes for CATSDPVGGGLEKLFF.

This clone came up once. The V gene is TRBV25-1, the J gene TRBJ2-5; D remains unclear. The CDR3 totals 13 residues. The V gene lost 8 bases and the J gene lost 0 bases, with 10 bases spanning the gap. The germline gives CDR1 MGHDK, CDR2 SYGVNS. The CDR3 sequence: CASGQTNQETQYF. CDR3 nucleotide sequence: TGTGCCAGCGGCCAGACAAACCAAGAGACCCAGTACTTC.

The CDR3 reads CASSSLYEQFF. The CDR3 coding sequence is TGTGCCAGCAGCTCTCTCTATGAGCAGTTCTTC. The rearrangement links TRBV11-3 to TRBJ2-1; no clear D gene. Germline V lookup: CDR1 SGHNT, CDR2 YENEEA. CDR3 length equals 11 residues. V shed 4 bases and J shed 8 bases, with 6 bases lying between them.

The J gene is TRBJ1-1, the V gene TRBV4-1; 8 bases fit TRBD1. The length of the CDR3 is 14 residues. Germline loops: CDR1 MGHRA, CDR2 YSYEKL. V dropped 3 bases and J dropped 3; count of bases not matched to a gene: 3. The CDR3 region is CASSQVTGDTEAFF. The CDR3 DNA reads as TGCGCCAGCAGCCAGGTGACAGGGGACACTGAAGCTTTCTTT.

This chain links TRBV5-8 with TRBJ1-1, with D possibly being TRBD1 (6 bases). The length of the CDR3 is 13 residues. Trimming took off 7 bases at V and 2 bases at J, with 12 bases between the two ends. Germline CDR1 and CDR2: SGHTS and YDEGEE. The CDR3 DNA reads as TGTGCCAGCCCGGGGGCTCGAAACACTGAAGCTTTCTTT. It translates to CASPGARNTEAFF.

This clone was counted between two and nine times. The V call is TRBV5-4, the J call TRBJ2-7; 7 bases match TRBD1. The trim removed 0 bases at V and 0 bases at J, leaving 3 bases unmatched. Germline CDR1 reads SGHNT; CDR2 reads YYREEE (reference sequence). The length of the CDR3 is 15 residues. As DNA, the CDR3 is TGTGCCAGCAGCTTGGAGGGGACAGACTCCTACGAGCAGTACTTC. The encoded protein is CASSLEGTDSYEQYF.

This clone was counted only a few times. The chain is built from TRBV14 and TRBJ2-2; D is unresolved. Trimming stripped 0 bases from V and 2 bases from J, with 13 bases between. CDR3 length: 17 amino acids. Germline values: CDR1 SGHDN, CDR2 FVKESK. The CDR3 loop reads CASSQDGRPFNTGELFF. The DNA of the CDR3 is TGTGCCAGCAGCCAAGACGGAAGACCCTTTAACACCGGGGAGCTGTTTTTT. Drawing the rest from reference TRBV14 and TRBJ2-2, the complete variable domain is EAGVTQFPSHSVIEKGQTVTLRCDPISGHDNLYWYRRVMGKEIKFLLHFVKESKQDESGMPNNRFLAERTGGTYSTLKVQPAELEDSGVYFCASSQDGRPFNTGELFFGEGSRLTVL.

The V and J genes are TRBV10-2 and TRBJ1-2; 9 bases align to TRBD1. J lost 3 bases, V lost 4 bases, and 3 bases had no gene match. This CDR3 region has 14 residues. Germline loops: CDR1 WSHSY, CDR2 SAAADI. CDR3 sequence reads: CASSAWTGDYGYTF. The CDR3 DNA follows: TGCGCCAGCAGTGCGTGGACAGGGGACTATGGCTACACCTTC.

The gene calls are TRBV2 and TRBJ2-7, with TRBD1 as a possible D gene (6 bases). Deletions cut 4 bases from V and 2 bases from J, with 9 bases between. This CDR3 has 13 residues. The germline gives CDR1 SNHLY, CDR2 FYNNEI. CDR3 sequence reads: CASSGTVPYEQYF. In DNA form, the CDR3 reads TGTGCCAGCAGTGGGACAGTCCCCTACGAGCAGTACTTC.

The chain couples TRBV25-1 to TRBJ2-1; no definite D call. V shed 1 base and J shed 7 bases, with 11 bases lying between them. The germline CDR1 and CDR2 sequences are MGHDK and SYGVNS. This CDR3 comprises 14 residues. CDR3 sequence (DNA): TGTGCCAGCAGTGAATGGAGCCTTATGAATGAGCAGTTCTTC. Its protein is CASSEWSLMNEQFF.

This clone has just one count. The chain couples TRBV30 to TRBJ2-4, with D perhaps being TRBD1 or TRBD2 (6 bases each). Germline CDR1 GTSNPN, CDR2 SVGIG (reference sequence). V lost 1 base and J lost 1, with 11 bases in between. The CDR3 is made up of 15 amino acids. The CDR3 here is CAWSEGGIAKNIQYF. The CDR3 DNA sequence: TGTGCCTGGAGTGAGGGGGGAATCGCCAAAAACATTCAGTACTTC.

The V and J genes are TRBV12-5 and TRBJ2-3, with 12 bases fitting TRBD2. CDR1 and CDR2 from the germline V gene are LGHNT and FRNRAP. The trim removed 2 bases at V and 8 bases at J, leaving 11 bases unmatched. CDR3 size: 17 residues. The CDR3 here is CASGLSSSGGARGTQYF. CDR3 coding DNA: TGTGCTAGTGGTTTGTCTTCTAGCGGGGGGGCCCGGGGTACGCAGTATTTT.

The rearrangement links TRBV7-3 to TRBJ1-2; D not resolved. From germline, CDR1 is SGHTA and CDR2 FQGTGA. Trimming cost V 3 bases and J 8 bases, with 13 bases left between them. The CDR3 is 13 amino acids. CDR3 region: CASSLRRTVGYTF. CDR3 in DNA: TGTGCCAGCAGCTTGAGGAGGACGGTCGGCTACACCTTC. Based on the CDR3 plus reference TRBV7-3 and TRBJ1-2, the full variable domain is GAGVSQTPSNKVTEKGKYVELRCDPISGHTALYWYRQSLGQGPEFLIYFQGTGAADDSGLPNDRFFAVRPEGSVSTLKIQRTERGDSAVYLCASSLRRTVGYTFGSGTRLTVV.

As regards this clone: At one boundary the junction diverges from the germline segment, which might be a read error. This rearrangement joins TRBV3-1 (or the pseudogene TRBV3-2) to TRBJ2-4; D is ambiguous. The CDR3 length is 16 residues. The germline gives CDR1 LGHDT, CDR2 YNNKEL (reference sequence). CDR3 amino acids: CASSEESRLAKNIQYF. In nucleotides, the CDR3 is TGTGCCAGCAGCGAAGAGTCCCGGCTAGCCAAAAACATTCAGTACTTC.

This chain joins TRBV7-6 and TRBJ1-3; D is uncertain. The germline gives CDR1 SGHVS, CDR2 FNYEAQ. The V gene lost 3 bases and the J gene lost 4 bases, with 13 bases spanning the gap. This CDR3 comprises 15 residues. The CDR3 here is CASSLREAGGNTIYF. The CDR3, as DNA: TGTGCCAGCAGCTTGAGGGAAGCGGGGGGAAACACCATATATTTT.

This sequence joins TRBV7-2 and TRBJ1-6, with D perhaps matching TRBD1 (5 bases). The ends were cut back, 4 bases at V and 7 bases at J, with 26 bases in the middle. CDR1 is SGHTA, CDR2 FQGNSA, per germline. The CDR3 runs to 19 residues. The CDR3 loop is CASSSMNGVAGNENSPLHF. DNA of the CDR3: TGTGCCAGCAGCTCAATGAATGGCGTTGCAGGGAATGAGAATTCACCCCTCCACTTT.

The chain is built from TRBV12-3 or TRBV12-4 and TRBJ1-4, with D possibly being TRBD1 (5 bases). V lost 9 bases, J lost 8 bases, and 13 bases lay in between. This CDR3 spans 12 amino acids. CDR3 sequence (DNA): TGTGCCAGTAAGCAGGGAGTCGAAAAACTGTTTTTT. Residues: CASKQGVEKLFF.